This T cell receptor beta chain emerged from a study of T cells in Graves' hyperthyroidism and ophthalmopathy. Study at large: Upon initial diagnosis and before any treatment, peripheral blood was collected.

This clonotype occurred a few times. The CDR3 has 14 residues. With V trimmed by 3 bases and J by 7 bases, 6 bases remained unmatched. CDR1 LNHDA and CDR2 SQIVND come from the germline V gene (reference sequence). The investigators amplified TCR beta CDR3 regions from RNA transcripts. Researchers ran a first-round RT-PCR on the TCR CDR3 using the HTBI primer set. TCRdb independently ran MiXCR on the multiplex PCR reads; one entry per CDR3 protein. The sample shows over 250,000 distinct CDR3 sequences, about 18% of them seen only once. This TCR was recovered from a woman aged 55-70 years with Graves' ophthalmopathy. Sequencing was done on a sample of blood. The gene calls are TRBV19 and TRBJ1-2; 9 bases fit TRBD1. CDR3 sequence reads: CASSMVDRGIGYTF. In nucleotides, the CDR3 is TGTGCCAGTAGTATGGTAGACAGGGGGATTGGCTACACCTTC.